This T cell receptor beta chain comes out of a study of blood T cell repertoires in COVID-19. For the study at large: Samples came from the United States, Italy and Spain, spanning acute and convalescent COVID-19. T cells, B-cell-depleted T cells, or PBMCs provided the cDNA or gDNA that served as material.

The CDR3 length is 11 residues. The authors' processing: Estimated nucleated cell counts came from reference gene primer amplification. TCRdb keeps only in-frame clones here, not all; method: immunoSEQ multiplex PCR. The DNA was the basis for D and trimming; V, J and clone size are from that table. The profile shows about 330,000 clones, around 87% of them singletons. Source material: peripheral blood. The chain recombines TRBV12-2 with TRBJ2-7; the listed D gene, TRBD2, was not tested against the DNA. TRBV12-2 is noted as a pseudogene. The receptor was derived from a woman between 50 and 59 years old with active or convalescent COVID-19. The CDR3 DNA reads as TGTGCAAGTCGCTTAGCCCCATTGCGGTACTTC. Its protein is CASRLAPLRYF.